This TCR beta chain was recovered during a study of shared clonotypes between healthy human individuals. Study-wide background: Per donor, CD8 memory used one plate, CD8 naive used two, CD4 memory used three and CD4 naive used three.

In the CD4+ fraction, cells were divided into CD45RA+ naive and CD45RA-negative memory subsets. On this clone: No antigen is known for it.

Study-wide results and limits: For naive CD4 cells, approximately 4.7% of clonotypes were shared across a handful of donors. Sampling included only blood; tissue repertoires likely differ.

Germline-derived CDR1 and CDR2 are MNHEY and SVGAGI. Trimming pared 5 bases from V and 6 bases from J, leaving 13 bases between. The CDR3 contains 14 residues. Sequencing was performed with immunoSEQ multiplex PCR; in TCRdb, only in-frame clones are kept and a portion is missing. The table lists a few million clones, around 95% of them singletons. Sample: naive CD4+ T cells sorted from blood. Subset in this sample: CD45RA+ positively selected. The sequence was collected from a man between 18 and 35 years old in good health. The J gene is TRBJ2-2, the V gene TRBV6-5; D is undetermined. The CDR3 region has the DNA TGTGCCAGCAGTCCTCGGTGGGTAGCCGGGGAGCTGTTTTTT. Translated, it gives CASSPRWVAGELFF.